Included here is one T cell receptor (beta chain) sequence, with context. No antigen is known for it. This sample was included in a study of T cells after yellow fever vaccination. Findings and caveats of the study: Weaker in magnitude, the secondary response showed a faster peak on day 5 versus 15. Most clones from primary vaccination were detected again post-booster (almost 98% CD4, 88% CD8).

V lost 5 bases and J lost 4, with 15 bases in between. Germline V gene data show CDR1 as SGHNT and CDR2 as YYREEE (reference sequence). The CDR3 has 14 residues. Each CDR3 protein gets one entry after TCRdb re-called the 5' RACE reads with MiXCR. The sample holds about 300,000 distinct CDR3 sequences, roughly 9% seen once. The chain is built from TRBV5-4 and TRBJ2-5, with D maybe TRBD2 (7 bases). The TCR was taken from a man aged 18 to 30 who received the YFV17D yellow fever vaccine. The sample here was CD4+ T cells sorted from PBMCs, taken 5 days after the yellow fever booster vaccination. The chain's CDR3 is CASRLNGGLETQYF. The DNA of the CDR3 is TGTGCCAGCAGGCTTAACGGGGGGCTAGAGACCCAGTACTTC.